This T cell receptor beta chain was profiled in a study of vaccination effects on CD4 cells after COVID-19. The CDR3 spans 17 residues. The V segment lost 0 bases and the J segment 4 bases; nucleotides outside the gene matches: 6. Germline-derived CDR1 and CDR2 are SGHRS and YFSETQ. Antigen-specific CD4+ T cells were first expanded with viral peptide pools by the ViraFEST assay and only then sequenced. When roughly eleven days of culture had elapsed, CD4+ T cells were isolated. People in the vaccine group had not been infected with SARS-CoV-2 before, and their nucleocapsid antibodies were negative. Points on this clone: The antigen is undetermined.

Using immunoSEQ multiplex PCR, the repertoire was profiled, and TCRdb retains in-frame clones only, with some absent. The data hold about 37,000 clones, with over 65% observed a single time. This sequence originates from a human donor who received a COVID-19 vaccine. The gene calls are TRBV5-1 and TRBJ2-2, with 10 positions matching TRBD2. This material consisted of CD4+ T cells from PBMCs cultured with HCoV-OC43 spike peptides, taken before COVID-19 vaccination. Subset of the sample: HCoV-OC43 spike overlapping peptide pool stimulation. The CDR3 nucleotides read TGCGCCAGCAGCTTGGCTAGCGGGGGCCTCCTCACCGGGGAGCTGTTTTTT. This codes for CASSLASGGLLTGELFF.